Presented here are 31 T cell receptor beta chains from one specimen sequenced in a study of blood T cell repertoires in COVID-19. Method: immunoSEQ multiplex PCR; TCRdb's copy keeps in-frame clones and lacks some. The sample yields fewer than 600,000 clones, roughly 88% seen once. The sample was PBMCs or T cells enriched from blood (not recorded which). The receptors were sampled from a woman between 40 and 55 years old who had recovered from COVID-19.

Comment on this clone: A read error may account for a junction end that differs from germline. The CDR3 bases are TGTGCCAGCAGCTTAGCTCCAGGGGGCCTCCGTGAGGACTTC. Translated, it gives CASSLAPGGLREDF. The V and J genes are TRBV7-2 and TRBJ2-7, with 8 bases lining up with TRBD1. The CDR3 consists of 14 residues. From germline, CDR1 is SGHTA and CDR2 FQGNSA.

The rearrangement links TRBV18 to TRBJ1-2, with TRBD1 as a possible D gene (5 bases). There are 14 residues in the CDR3. V lost 3 bases and J lost 1, with 9 bases in between. The V gene's germline CDR1 is KGHSH and CDR2 LQKENI. Here the CDR3 reads CASSPRQRNYGYTF. DNA of the CDR3: TGTGCCAGCTCACCCCGACAGCGTAACTATGGCTACACCTTC.

The chain links TRBV19 to TRBJ1-2; D unresolved. V was cut by 7 bases and J by 2 bases, with 17 bases left in between. Germline V gene sequence: CDR1 LNHDA, CDR2 SQIVND (reference sequence). There are 15 residues in the CDR3. CDR3 sequence reads: CASTHARGLNYGYTF. CDR3 bases: TGTGCCAGTACCCACGCCAGAGGGCTGAACTATGGCTACACCTTC.

The chain carries TRBV7-9 and TRBJ1-1; no firm D call. CDR3 size: 16 residues. From germline, CDR1 is SEHNR and CDR2 FQNEAQ (reference sequence). V was shortened by 1 base and J by 4 bases, with 16 bases between the two germline ends. The CDR3 DNA reads as TGTGCCAGCAGCTTAGATGGAGGGCCAGCCCGCACTGAAGCTTTCTTT. Translating it yields CASSLDGGPARTEAFF.

The genes are TRBV2 and TRBJ2-3, with 7 bases aligning to TRBD2. Germline trimming cut 10 bases from V and 3 bases from J; bases unmatched to any gene: 10. The CDR3 covers 14 residues. Per germline, CDR1 SNHLY and CDR2 FYNNEI. CDR3 nucleotides: TGTGCCACCGCGACTAGCTCCAGGACAGATACGCAGTATTTT. As protein: CATATSSRTDTQYF. Looking up the rest from reference TRBV2 and TRBJ2-3 gives the full variable domain: EPEVTQTPSHQVTQMGQEVILRCVPISNHLYFYWYRQILGQKVEFLVSFYNNEISEKSEIFDDQFSVERPDGSNFTLKIRSTKLEDSAMYFCATATSSRTDTQYFGPGTRLTVL.

The chain links TRBV11-2 to TRBJ1-5, with D perhaps matching TRBD1 (5 bases). V lost 0 bases to trimming and J lost 6 bases, with 12 bases between them. This CDR3 region has 15 residues. Per germline, CDR1 SGHAT and CDR2 FQNNGV. The CDR3 protein is CASSLEGLAGQPQHF. Here the CDR3 DNA reads TGTGCCAGCAGCTTAGAGGGACTAGCCGGTCAGCCCCAGCATTTT.

The V and J genes are TRBV27 and TRBJ1-1; the D is unclear. Per the germline V gene, CDR1 is MNHEY and CDR2 is SMNVEV (reference sequence). The CDR3 is made up of 14 amino acids. V gave up 4 bases and J gave up 3 bases, with 12 bases separating them. CDR3: CASSWRVEDTEAFF. The CDR3 bases are TGTGCCAGCAGTTGGAGGGTAGAAGACACTGAAGCTTTCTTT.

This chain links TRBV24-1 with TRBJ2-3; 9 bases agree with TRBD2. The germline gives CDR1 KGHDR, CDR2 SFDVKD. Unmatched junction bases numbered 11, after V lost 3 bases and J lost 5 bases. The CDR3 runs to 17 residues. The CDR3 DNA is TGTGCCACCAGTGATACGCGGGGCGGGAGGGCCGGAGATACGCAGTATTTT. Protein product: CATSDTRGGRAGDTQYF.

The table lists this clone with a count of one. V gene TRBV19 combines with J gene TRBJ2-5, with D unclear. Germline V CDR1 and CDR2: LNHDA, SQIVND (reference sequence). The CDR3 has 15 residues. Trimming left V 8 bases short and J 1 base short, with 17 bases between. As DNA, the CDR3 is TGTGCCAGTTCTACCATCGCCCCAGGCCAAGAGACCCAGTACTTC. This sequence encodes CASSTIAPGQETQYF. The complete variable domain, with remaining parts taken from reference TRBV19 and TRBJ2-5, reads DGGITQSPKYLFRKEGQNVTLSCEQNLNHDAMYWYRQDPGQGLRLIYYSQIVNDFQKGDIAEGYSVSREKKESFPLTVTSAQKNPTAFYLCASSTIAPGQETQYFGPGTRLLVL.

The chain links TRBV5-4 to TRBJ2-7; 10 bases align to TRBD2. The length of the CDR3 is 15 residues. The V and J ends lost 2 bases and 2 bases, in that order; junction bases with no gene match: 4. Germline V gives CDR1 SGHNT, CDR2 YYREEE (reference sequence). DNA for the CDR3: TGTGCCAGCAGCTTTGGACTAGCGGAAACCTACGAGCAGTACTTC. It is translated as CASSFGLAETYEQYF.

The chain links TRBV11-3 to TRBJ2-3, with D possibly TRBD1 on 5 matching bases. From germline, CDR1 is SGHNT and CDR2 YENEEA. This CDR3 spans 12 amino acids. V was pared by 5 bases and J by 4 bases, with 7 bases between. As DNA, the CDR3 is TGTGCCAGCAGCCAAGGGGCAGATACGCAGTATTTT. Residues: CASSQGADTQYF.

J is TRBJ2-7 and V is TRBV5-1; 7 nucleotides align to TRBD2. Losses at the gene ends were 0 bases for V and 5 bases for J; bases not matched to a gene: 5. Germline V gene data show CDR1 as SGHRS and CDR2 as YFSETQ. The CDR3 is made up of 14 amino acids. CDR3 nucleotides: TGCGCCAGCAGCTTGGCTAGCGGTAGCAACGAGCAGTACTTC. As protein: CASSLASGSNEQYF.

The V gene is TRBV6-7, the J gene TRBJ1-1; D is uncertain. TRBV6-7 is flagged as an ORF with uncertain function. Trimming shortened V by 8 bases and J by 4 bases, and 14 bases separated the two germline ends. This CDR3 has 13 amino acids. The CDR3 DNA is TGTGCCAGCCTTGTTTCGGAGGGCACTGAAGCTTTCTTT. It is translated as CASLVSEGTEAFF.

This rearrangement joins TRBV6-2 or TRBV6-3 to TRBJ1-2; tentatively, D is TRBD1 (6 bases). The germline V gene has CDR1 MNHEY and CDR2 SVGEGT. Trimming cost V 5 bases and J 3 bases, with 10 bases left between them. This CDR3 contains 13 residues. The CDR3 loop is CASSTGSDYGYTF. The CDR3 region has the DNA TGTGCCAGCAGTACAGGGTCTGACTATGGCTACACCTTC.

V usage is TRBV7-9 and J usage is TRBJ2-5; 7 bases match TRBD2. V shed 0 bases and J 5 bases; nucleotides not matched to a gene: 6. There are 15 residues in the CDR3. Germline V gene data show CDR1 as SEHNR and CDR2 as FQNEAQ (reference sequence). CDR3 amino acids: CASSLAAGVMETQYF. CDR3 in DNA: TGTGCCAGCAGCTTAGCTGCGGGAGTCATGGAGACCCAGTACTTC. The full variable domain, its missing parts supplied by reference TRBV7-9 and TRBJ2-5, is DTGVSQNPRHKITKRGQNVTFRCDPISEHNRLYWYRQTLGQGPEFLTYFQNEAQLEKSRLLSDRFSAERPKGSFSTLEIQRTEQGDSAMYLCASSLAAGVMETQYFGPGTRLLVL.

The chain couples TRBV7-8 to TRBJ2-1, with D uncertain. This CDR3 region has 16 residues. Germline V lookup: CDR1 SGHVS, CDR2 FQNEAQ. V lost 1 base to trimming and J lost 0 bases, with 10 bases between them. CDR3 in DNA: TGTGCCAGCAGCTTAGACGCCCTCAGCTCCTACAATGAGCAGTTCTTC. It specifies CASSLDALSSYNEQFF.

The J gene is TRBJ1-2, the V gene TRBV19, with 8 bases identical to TRBD1. This CDR3 spans 14 amino acids. Germline values: CDR1 LNHDA, CDR2 SQIVND (reference sequence). Trimming at V came to 6 bases and at J to 8 bases, leaving 11 bases not matched to a gene. In DNA form, the CDR3 reads TGTGCCAGTAGCTACGACAGGGGAGTGTCGGGCTACACCTTC. It specifies CASSYDRGVSGYTF.

This clone was detected once. The rearrangement uses TRBV7-9 and TRBJ1-2; TRBD1 agrees at 7 bases. Germline values: CDR1 SEHNR, CDR2 FQNEAQ (reference sequence). This CDR3 is built from 14 residues. J gave up 2 bases and V 3 bases, and 3 bases lay outside the gene matches. The CDR3 loop is CASSFVTGNYGYTF. In DNA, the CDR3 is TGTGCCAGCAGCTTCGTGACAGGGAACTATGGCTACACCTTC.

The rearrangement links TRBV6-2 or TRBV6-3 to TRBJ2-5; maybe TRBD1 (6 bases). CDR3 length: 14 residues. Germline loops: CDR1 MNHEY, CDR2 SVGEGT. The germline V and J ends were trimmed by 4 bases and 7 bases, with 16 bases remaining between them. The CDR3 reads CASSSRTGIWTQYF. CDR3 DNA: TGTGCCAGCAGTTCCCGAACAGGGATTTGGACCCAGTACTTC.

The gene calls are TRBV14 and TRBJ1-2, with unresolved D. Germline assignment: CDR1 SGHDN and CDR2 FVKESK. The CDR3 runs 15 residues. V lost 0 bases and J lost 5, with 13 bases in between. CDR3: CASSQDAGLGYGYTF. The CDR3, as DNA: TGTGCCAGCAGCCAAGATGCAGGACTCGGGTATGGCTACACCTTC.

In this sample, this clone turned up a few times. The rearrangement uses TRBV14 and TRBJ1-1; no definite D call. The V end was cut by 0 bases, the J end by 1 base, with 18 bases between. Germline V gives CDR1 SGHDN, CDR2 FVKESK. The CDR3 spans 18 residues. In nucleotides, the CDR3 is TGTGCCAGCAGCCAAGATGACCCCCGGCAGGTCCCGAACACTGAAGCTTTCTTT. This gives the protein CASSQDDPRQVPNTEAFF.

This clone was picked up a small number of times. Within the sample, other DNA sequences also encode this same CDR3. V and J are TRBV3-1 (or the pseudogene TRBV3-2) and TRBJ1-5, with a weak D call TRBD1 (6 bases). CDR3 size: 15 residues. Trimming stripped 0 bases from V and 7 bases from J, with 13 bases between. Looked up from germline, CDR1 is LGHDT and CDR2 is YNNKEL (reference sequence). The CDR3 here is CASSQDRGSSQPQHF. CDR3 bases: TGTGCCAGCAGCCAAGATAGGGGGAGCAGCCAGCCCCAGCATTTT.

V and J are TRBV12-3 or TRBV12-4 and TRBJ2-1; no definite D call. The CDR3 is 11 residues long. The V gene lost 3 bases and the J gene lost 7 bases, with 4 bases spanning the gap. This CDR3 is CASSFVNEQFF. The DNA of the CDR3 is TGTGCCAGCAGTTTCGTTAATGAGCAGTTCTTC.

V usage is TRBV2 and J usage is TRBJ1-5, with a possible D match to TRBD1 (6 bases). The V end lost 6 bases, the J end lost 4 bases, and 16 bases lay between the germline ends. The germline V gene encodes CDR1 SNHLY and CDR2 FYNNEI. The CDR3 has 15 residues. Here the CDR3 reads CASRTEGTPNQPQHF. DNA of the CDR3: TGTGCCAGCAGGACCGAAGGGACACCTAATCAGCCCCAGCATTTT.

The rearrangement uses TRBV5-5 and TRBJ2-6; possible D gene TRBD1, 6 bases. Germline V gives CDR1 SGHKS, CDR2 YYEKEE (reference sequence). V lost 1 base and J lost 0, with 20 bases in between. The CDR3 length is 20 residues. In nucleotides, the CDR3 is TGTGCCAGCAGCTTGTTATTTCCGACAGGCCAGAGCTCTGGGGCCAACGTCCTGACTTTC. It yields the protein CASSLLFPTGQSSGANVLTF. The complete variable domain, with remaining parts taken from reference TRBV5-5 and TRBJ2-6, reads DAGVTQSPTHLIKTRGQQVTLRCSPISGHKSVSWYQQVLGQGPQFIFQYYEKEERGRGNFPDRFSARQFPNYSSELNVNALLLGDSALYLCASSLLFPTGQSSGANVLTFGAGSRLTVL.

The chain combines TRBV10-1 with TRBJ1-1; D not certain. The CDR3 has 13 residues. Trimming removed 5 bases at V and 0 bases at J, with 7 bases between. Looked up from germline, CDR1 is WNHNN and CDR2 is SYGVQD (reference sequence). CDR3 in amino acids: CASSLHLNTEAFF. The DNA for the CDR3 is TGCGCCAGCAGTTTACACCTGAACACTGAAGCTTTCTTT.

This chain links TRBV27 with TRBJ1-5; a possible D gene is TRBD1 (6 bases). The germline V gene has CDR1 MNHEY and CDR2 SMNVEV (reference sequence). The CDR3 has 14 amino acids. Trimming left V 7 bases short and J 4 bases short, with 14 bases between. In DNA, the CDR3 is TGTGCCAGCAATTCACAGGGTGGGAATCAGCCCCAGCATTTT. Translation: CASNSQGGNQPQHF.

The V and J genes are TRBV30 and TRBJ1-4; 8 bases map to TRBD1. The CDR3 extends over 14 amino acids. The ends lost 4 bases at V and 8 bases at J; junction bases unmatched: 9. Germline CDR1 GTSNPN, CDR2 SVGIG (reference sequence). CDR3 residues: CAWIRQGFGEKLFF. In DNA form, the CDR3 reads TGTGCCTGGATCCGACAGGGGTTCGGCGAAAAACTGTTTTTT.

The chain uses TRBV5-6 and TRBJ1-2; perhaps TRBD1 as D (5 bases). Trimming cost V 7 bases and J 2 bases, with 12 bases left between them. The CDR3 runs 13 residues. Germline V gene data show CDR1 as SGHDT and CDR2 as YYEEEE. The CDR3 DNA sequence: TGTGCCAGCGTCAGTAGGACAAACTATGGCTACACCTTC. It yields the protein CASVSRTNYGYTF.

The rearrangement joins TRBV27 to TRBJ1-2; a possible D gene is TRBD1 (5 bases). The CDR3 is 14 amino acids. V was trimmed by 6 bases and J by 5 bases, leaving 16 bases between them. Germline CDR1 MNHEY, CDR2 SMNVEV (reference sequence). The CDR3 coding sequence is TGTGCCAGCAGGGGGGGGGACCGGTCTTATGGCTACACCTTC. This sequence encodes CASRGGDRSYGYTF.

The chain has TRBV11-3 and TRBJ2-1; 10 nucleotides agree with TRBD1. The CDR3 has 18 amino acids. Per the germline V gene, CDR1 is SGHNT and CDR2 is YENEEA. V was clipped by 0 bases and J by 3 bases; unmatched bases: 8. In DNA, the CDR3 is TGTGCCAGCAGCTTAGATTCAATCCGGGACAGGGGCTACAATGAGCAGTTCTTC. Translating gives CASSLDSIRDRGYNEQFF. Drawing the rest from reference TRBV11-3 and TRBJ2-1, the complete variable domain is EAGVVQSPRYKIIEKKQPVAFWCNPISGHNTLYWYLQNLGQGPELLIRYENEEAVDDSQLPKDRFSAERLKGVDSTLKIQPAELGDSAVYLCASSLDSIRDRGYNEQFFGPGTRLTVL.